One and the same sample provided the 29 T cell receptor beta chains below, sequenced in a study of CD8 T cells in ankylosing spondylitis. General study points: For ankylosing spondylitis blood, a TCR beta motif of under 10 highly homologous variants appeared characteristic.

TCRdb re-derived calls from the 5' RACE reads in MiXCR, one entry per CDR3 protein. Of more than 650,000 distinct CDR3 sequences listed, about 12% were seen once; the top ten hold 0.51%. These receptors have no known antigen. Sequencing input: blood, either unsorted or a sorted T cell fraction (not recorded which). These receptors originate from a male donor with ankylosing spondylitis.

The genes are TRBV4-2 and TRBJ1-1; D gene unclear. V gave up 0 bases and J gave up 0 bases, with 8 bases separating them. The germline V gene has CDR1 LGHNA and CDR2 YNFKEQ. The CDR3 spans 15 residues. The CDR3 sequence: CASSQEPAMNTEAFF. CDR3 DNA sequence: TGTGCCAGCAGCCAAGAACCAGCAATGAACACTGAAGCTTTCTTT.

The genes are TRBV7-6 and TRBJ2-1; D is unresolved. The CDR3 extends over 12 amino acids. Germline CDR1 is SGHVS and CDR2 is FNYEAQ. With 1 base removed from V and 12 bases from J, the gap between germline ends came to 10 bases. The CDR3 bases are TGTGCCAGCAGCTTAGGAGACCCTCCGCAGTTCTTC. This codes for CASSLGDPPQFF. The whole variable domain, filled in from reference TRBV7-6 and TRBJ2-1, reads GAGVSQSPRYKVTKRGQDVALRCDPISGHVSLYWYRQALGQGPEFLTYFNYEAQQDKSGLPNDRFSAERPEGSISTLTIQRTEQRDSAMYRCASSLGDPPQFFGPGTRLTVL.

This clonotype came up a few times. This may stem from a read error, because a much larger clone lies one nucleotide away. The chain links TRBV5-1 to TRBJ2-7; 7 bases map to TRBD1. The length of the CDR3 is 13 residues. CDR1 is SGHRS, CDR2 YFSETQ, per germline. V gave up 4 bases and J gave up 0 bases; unmatched junction bases: 1. This CDR3 is CASSDRVSYEQYF. For the CDR3, the DNA is TGCGCCAGCAGCGACAGGGTCTCCTACGAGCAGTACTTC.

This clonotype was observed at least ten times. The V gene is TRBV24-1, the J gene TRBJ2-6, with TRBD1 identical over 10 bases. The CDR3 loop spans 14 amino acids. Per germline, CDR1 KGHDR and CDR2 SFDVKD. Losses at the gene ends were 9 bases for V and 2 bases for J; bases not matched to a gene: 0. The DNA of the CDR3 is TGTGCCACCGGACAGGGGGCTGGGGCCAACGTCCTGACTTTC. Protein product: CATGQGAGANVLTF.

This clonotype was seen at least ten times. The chain has TRBV5-5 and TRBJ1-4; D is unclear. The CDR3 has 14 residues. Germline CDR1 SGHKS, CDR2 YYEKEE (reference sequence). With 4 bases removed from V and 4 bases from J, the gap between germline ends came to 11 bases. This chain's CDR3 is CASSLLADNEKLFF. The CDR3 coding sequence is TGTGCCAGCAGCCTCCTGGCGGATAATGAAAAACTGTTTTTT. Full variable domain (remainder filled in from reference TRBV5-5 and TRBJ1-4): DAGVTQSPTHLIKTRGQQVTLRCSPISGHKSVSWYQQVLGQGPQFIFQYYEKEERGRGNFPDRFSARQFPNYSSELNVNALLLGDSALYLCASSLLADNEKLFFGSGTQLSVL.

This clonotype was found a few times. This sequence joins TRBV7-2 and TRBJ1-3; 8 bases line up with TRBD1. This CDR3 spans 15 amino acids. Per germline, CDR1 SGHTA and CDR2 FQGNSA. V lost 10 bases, J lost 0 bases, and 8 bases stayed unmatched. The CDR3 coding sequence is TGTGCCACCCTGGACAGGGCCGCCTCTGGAAACACCATATATTTT. Translated, it gives CATLDRAASGNTIYF.

The rearrangement joins TRBV10-3 to TRBJ2-3, with D possibly TRBD1 on 6 matching bases. The CDR3 is 14 residues long. Deletions cut 6 bases from V and 4 bases from J, with 14 bases between. The V gene's germline CDR1 is ENHRY and CDR2 SYGVKD. The CDR3 nucleotides are TGTGCCATCAGGACAGGTGGGACCCCAGATACGCAGTATTTT. This codes for CAIRTGGTPDTQYF.

This clonotype was recorded a few times. This chain links TRBV7-2 with TRBJ2-5; no definite D call. The CDR3 is 15 amino acids. V shed 1 base and J shed 6 bases, with 15 bases lying between them. From germline, CDR1 is SGHTA and CDR2 FQGNSA. The CDR3 sequence is CASSLDAHFEKTQYF. DNA for the CDR3: TGTGCCAGCAGCTTAGACGCACATTTCGAAAAGACCCAGTACTTC.

This clonotype was counted a single time. This chain links TRBV19 with TRBJ2-1; 7 bases align to TRBD2. V dropped 1 base and J dropped 5; count of bases not matched to a gene: 5. The CDR3 has 15 residues. Germline V gene sequence: CDR1 LNHDA, CDR2 SQIVND (reference sequence). For the CDR3, the DNA is TGTGCCAGTAGTATAGCTCGACTAGCCGACAATGAGCAGTTCTTC. Translated, it gives CASSIARLADNEQFF.

This clonotype was counted many times. The chain carries TRBV29-1 and TRBJ2-1; tentatively, D is TRBD2 (6 bases). CDR3 length equals 13 residues. V was cut by 7 bases and J by 8 bases, with 18 bases left in between. Germline CDR1 and CDR2: SQVTM and ANQGSEA. The CDR3 nucleotides are TGCAGCGATACGCGGGGTTCTAGGGATGAGCAGTTCTTC. Translated, it gives CSDTRGSRDEQFF.

This clonotype has just a few counts. The chain uses TRBV20-1 and TRBJ2-3, with 14 bases matching TRBD2. The junction had 9 bases not matched to a gene; V was cut back by 4 bases and J by 6 bases. The CDR3 runs 16 residues. The germline V gene has CDR1 DFQATT and CDR2 SNEGSKA (reference sequence). CDR3 loop: CSATRLAGGPGDTQYF. The DNA of the CDR3 is TGCAGTGCTACAAGACTAGCGGGAGGGCCGGGGGATACGCAGTATTTT.

The sample holds a few counts of this clonotype. This chain uses TRBV18 with TRBJ1-5; D is unclear. Germline-derived CDR1 and CDR2 are KGHSH and LQKENI. Trimming stripped 2 bases from V and 6 bases from J, with 8 bases between. This CDR3 has 13 residues. The CDR3: CASSPVGGQPQHF. Written as DNA, the CDR3 is TGTGCCAGCTCACCAGTCGGTGGTCAGCCCCAGCATTTT.

This clonotype was seen a handful of times. This chain joins TRBV6-4 and TRBJ1-4; no definite D call. V was clipped by 4 bases and J by 8 bases, with 11 bases between them. CDR3 length equals 13 residues. Germline V gene sequence: CDR1 MRHNA, CDR2 SNTAGT. The CDR3 reads CASSVEEGEKLFF. For the CDR3, the DNA is TGTGCCAGCAGTGTGGAGGAAGGGGAAAAACTGTTTTTT.

Only one count was recorded for this clonotype. This sequence joins TRBV29-1 and TRBJ2-3; 7 nucleotides agree with TRBD2. The CDR3 spans 12 residues. Germline loops: CDR1 SQVTM, CDR2 ANQGSEA. V dropped 7 bases and J dropped 6; count of bases not matched to a gene: 7. The CDR3 coding sequence is TGCAGCGCGGGGAGGGCGTCTGATACGCAGTATTTT. Residues: CSAGRASDTQYF.

The chain carries TRBV19 and TRBJ2-3, with 7 positions matching TRBD2. The junction had 7 bases not matched to a gene; V was cut back by 4 bases and J by 6 bases. This CDR3 is built from 14 residues. Germline CDR1 and CDR2: LNHDA and SQIVND (reference sequence). As DNA, the CDR3 is TGTGCCAGTAGTACTCAGCGGGAAGCGGATACGCAGTATTTT. Translated: CASSTQREADTQYF.

The table lists this clonotype with a few counts. This sequence joins TRBV24-1 and TRBJ2-5, with 10 bases that match TRBD1. V was pared by 3 bases and J by 4 bases, with 4 bases of the junction left unmatched. CDR1 KGHDR and CDR2 SFDVKD come from the germline V gene. This CDR3 region has 15 residues. The CDR3 region has the DNA TGTGCCACCAGTGATCCACGGACAGGGGGAGAGACCCAGTACTTC. This gives the protein CATSDPRTGGETQYF.

This clonotype has just a few counts. CDR3 protein: CASSLVGVRNTEAFF. CDR3 in DNA: TGCGCCAGCAGTCTCGTAGGGGTAAGGAACACTGAAGCTTTCTTT. The J gene is TRBJ1-1, the V gene TRBV5-1; weak D call: TRBD1 (5 bases). The V end lost 5 bases, the J end lost 1 base, and 15 bases lay between the germline ends. CDR1 is SGHRS and CDR2 is YFSETQ in the germline V gene. The CDR3 is 15 residues long.

The V call is TRBV9, the J call TRBJ1-6, with unresolved D. This CDR3 is 13 amino acids long. Germline V gene sequence: CDR1 SGDLS, CDR2 YYNGEE. V dropped 3 bases and J dropped 10 bases, with 11 bases sitting between them. CDR3 nucleotides: TGTGCCAGCAGCGCACTTCCACCCTCACCCCTCCACTTT. The encoded protein is CASSALPPSPLHF. Complete variable domain (other parts from reference TRBV9 and TRBJ1-6): DSGVTQTPKHLITATGQRVTLRCSPRSGDLSVYWYQQSLDQGLQFLIQYYNGEERAKGNILERFSAQQFPDLHSELNLSSLELGDSALYFCASSALPPSPLHFGNGTRLTVT.

This clonotype was observed a few times. The chain uses TRBV20-1 and TRBJ2-4, with 12 bases identical to TRBD2. V shed 6 bases and J 0 bases; nucleotides not matched to a gene: 9. This CDR3 comprises 17 residues. Germline values: CDR1 DFQATT, CDR2 SNEGSKA (reference sequence). CDR3: CSAGLAGLGRAKNIQYF. CDR3 nucleotide sequence: TGCAGTGCCGGACTAGCGGGATTGGGCAGAGCCAAAAACATTCAGTACTTC.

V and J are TRBV10-3 and TRBJ2-7; D might be TRBD2 (6 bases). V was trimmed by 8 bases and J by 4 bases, leaving 18 bases between them. The CDR3 sequence is 14 residues long. The V gene's germline CDR1 is ENHRY and CDR2 SYGVKD. CDR3 bases: TGTGCCATCCAAAGGGCGGAGGGGTCTTACGAGCAGTACTTC. Its protein is CAIQRAEGSYEQYF.

This clonotype showed up just a few times. The rearrangement uses TRBV7-8 and TRBJ1-6, with 8 bases that match TRBD1. This CDR3 comprises 14 residues. Trimming cost V 5 bases and J 10 bases; bases outside gene matches: 7. The germline V gene encodes CDR1 SGHVS and CDR2 FQNEAQ. The CDR3 sequence is CASSQDREGSPLHF. In nucleotides, the CDR3 is TGTGCCAGCAGCCAGGACAGGGAAGGCTCACCCCTCCACTTT.

This clonotype has only a few counts. Since no conserved phenylalanine or tryptophan closes the CDR3, a read error is the likely cause. The chain links TRBV20-1 to TRBJ2-7, with TRBD2 as a possible D gene (5 bases). The ends were cut back, 6 bases at V and 5 bases at J, with 23 bases in the middle. The CDR3 has 15 amino acids. CDR1 is DFQATT and CDR2 is SNEGSKA in the germline V gene (reference sequence). The CDR3 DNA is TGCAGTGCACATTCGTTGCGGGCCCCCGGGGACGAGCAGTACTGC. It specifies CSAHSLRAPGDEQYC.

This clonotype was counted a few times. This rearrangement joins TRBV20-1 to TRBJ2-7; 8 nucleotides agree with TRBD2. Germline assignment: CDR1 DFQATT and CDR2 SNEGSKA (reference sequence). V gave up 0 bases and J gave up 3 bases; unmatched junction bases: 10. The CDR3 extends over 16 amino acids. CDR3 DNA sequence: TGCAGTGCTAGAGACCCCAGGTTGGCGGGGGGCTACGAGCAGTACTTC. This translates into CSARDPRLAGGYEQYF.

The chain uses TRBV12-3 or TRBV12-4 and TRBJ1-1, with TRBD1 matching 7 bases. There are 15 residues in the CDR3. J gave up 6 bases and V 6 bases, and 13 bases lay outside the gene matches. As DNA, the CDR3 is TGTGCCAGCAGCGACCGAGGCAGGGGGTGGCCTGAAGCTTTCTTT. The encoded protein is CASSDRGRGWPEAFF.

This clonotype was seen many times. This sequence joins TRBV6-1 and TRBJ1-1; TRBD1 matches 7 bases. Trimming removed 4 bases from V and 1 base from J; junction bases left unmatched: 9. The CDR3 extends over 16 amino acids. Per the germline V gene, CDR1 is MNHNS and CDR2 is SASEGT. The CDR3 DNA reads TGTGCCAGCAGTGCTACCGGAAACAGGGGGAACACTGAAGCTTTCTTT. Translated, it gives CASSATGNRGNTEAFF.

The chain is built from TRBV5-4 and TRBJ2-1; 11 bases agree with TRBD2. The CDR3 runs to 16 residues. Germline loops: CDR1 SGHNT, CDR2 YYREEE (reference sequence). J was trimmed by 9 bases and V by 4 bases; bases with no gene match: 12. CDR3 in DNA: TGTGCCAGCAGCCCGTGGGGACTAGCGGTCAAAAGTGAGCAGTTCTTC. It specifies CASSPWGLAVKSEQFF.

The chain has TRBV4-3 and TRBJ1-4; D is unresolved. Trimming left V 2 bases short and J 6 bases short, with 19 bases between. The germline CDR1 and CDR2 sequences are LGHNA and YSLEER. The CDR3 loop spans 17 amino acids. CDR3 protein: CASSQRVLWSPDEKLFF. CDR3 nucleotide sequence: TGCGCCAGCAGCCAACGCGTATTATGGTCCCCTGATGAAAAACTGTTTTTT.

The gene calls are TRBV29-1 and TRBJ2-5; a possible D gene is TRBD2 (5 bases). Germline CDR1 reads SQVTM; CDR2 reads ANQGSEA. Trimming removed 6 bases from V and 7 bases from J, with 15 bases in between. The CDR3 spans 12 residues. CDR3 in DNA: TGCAGCGTCGGGGAACTTGTGAGGACCCAGTACTTC. This translates into CSVGELVRTQYF.

This clonotype was seen a few times. V gene TRBV7-8 combines with J gene TRBJ2-2, with unresolved D. The V gene lost 2 bases and the J gene lost 6 bases, with 7 bases spanning the gap. The CDR3 runs 13 residues. The germline V gene has CDR1 SGHVS and CDR2 FQNEAQ. CDR3 DNA sequence: TGTGCCAGCAGCTTATTATGGGCCGGGGAGCTGTTTTTT. Translation gives CASSLLWAGELFF.